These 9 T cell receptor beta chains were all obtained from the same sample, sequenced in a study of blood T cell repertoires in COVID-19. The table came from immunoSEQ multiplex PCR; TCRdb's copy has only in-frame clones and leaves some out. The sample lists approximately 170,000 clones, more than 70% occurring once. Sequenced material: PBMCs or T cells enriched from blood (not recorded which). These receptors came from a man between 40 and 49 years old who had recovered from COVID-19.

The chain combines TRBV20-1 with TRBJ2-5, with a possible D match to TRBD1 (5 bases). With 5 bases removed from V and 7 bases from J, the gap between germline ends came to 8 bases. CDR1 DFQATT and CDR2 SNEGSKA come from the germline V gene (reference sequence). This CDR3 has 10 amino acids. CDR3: CSALDRTQYF. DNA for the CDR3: TGCAGTGCTCTCGACAGGACCCAGTACTTC.

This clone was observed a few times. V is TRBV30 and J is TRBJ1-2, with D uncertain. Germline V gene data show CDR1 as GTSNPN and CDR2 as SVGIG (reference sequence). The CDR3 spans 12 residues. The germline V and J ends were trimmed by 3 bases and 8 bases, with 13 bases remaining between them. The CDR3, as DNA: TGTGCCTGGAGCGAGGGAGGGAGCGGCTACACCTTC. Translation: CAWSEGGSGYTF. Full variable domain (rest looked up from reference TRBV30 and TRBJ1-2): SQTIHQWPATLVQPVGSPLSLECTVEGTSNPNLYWYRQAAGRGLQLLFYSVGIGQISSEVPQNLSASRPQDRQFILSSKKLLLSDSGFYLCAWSEGGSGYTFGSGTRLTVV.

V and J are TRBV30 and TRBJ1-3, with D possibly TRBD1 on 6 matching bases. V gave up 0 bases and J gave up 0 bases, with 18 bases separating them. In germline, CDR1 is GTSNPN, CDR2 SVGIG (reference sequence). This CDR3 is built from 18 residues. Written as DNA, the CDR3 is TGTGCCTGGAGTGTACTGTGGCAGGGGTTCTTCTCTGGAAACACCATATATTTT. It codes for CAWSVLWQGFFSGNTIYF.

The CDR3 sequence: CASSVAPGQGSYEQYF. The CDR3 region has the DNA TGTGCCAGCAGCGTAGCACCGGGACAGGGTTCCTACGAGCAGTACTTC. The chain carries TRBV9 and TRBJ2-7; TRBD1 aligns across 9 bases. Germline values: CDR1 SGDLS, CDR2 YYNGEE. This CDR3 contains 16 residues. With 0 bases clipped from V and 1 base from J, the junction kept 5 bases outside the gene matches.

The CDR3 loop reads CAWSPPGGYGYTF. CDR3 bases: TGTGCCTGGAGTCCCCCCGGGGGCTATGGCTACACCTTC. The chain carries TRBV30 and TRBJ1-2; TRBD1 might be the D (5 bases). This CDR3 contains 13 residues. V lost 2 bases and J 4 bases, leaving 11 bases between the germline ends. The germline gives CDR1 GTSNPN, CDR2 SVGIG (reference sequence).

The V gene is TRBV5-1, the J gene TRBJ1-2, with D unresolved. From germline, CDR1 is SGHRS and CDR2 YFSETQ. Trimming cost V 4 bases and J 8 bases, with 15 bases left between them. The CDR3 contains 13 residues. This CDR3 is CASSLNTGGGYTF. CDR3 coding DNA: TGCGCCAGCAGCCTAAACACGGGTGGAGGCTACACCTTC.

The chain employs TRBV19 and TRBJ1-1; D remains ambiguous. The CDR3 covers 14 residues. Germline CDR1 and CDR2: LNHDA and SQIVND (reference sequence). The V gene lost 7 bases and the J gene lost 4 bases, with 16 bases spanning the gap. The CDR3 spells CASNSVSEGTEAFF. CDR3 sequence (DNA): TGTGCCAGTAATTCCGTGAGCGAGGGCACTGAAGCTTTCTTT.

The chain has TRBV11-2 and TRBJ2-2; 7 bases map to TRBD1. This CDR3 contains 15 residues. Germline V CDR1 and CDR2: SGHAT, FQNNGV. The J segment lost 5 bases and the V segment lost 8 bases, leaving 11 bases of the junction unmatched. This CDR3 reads CASCSGTAVTGELFF. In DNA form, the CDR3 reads TGTGCCAGCTGCTCCGGGACAGCCGTGACCGGGGAGCTGTTTTTT.

The CDR3 DNA reads as TGTGCCAGCAGCCCCCGTGGGAGCGATCGATTCCCAGATACGCAGTATTTT. Its translation: CASSPRGSDRFPDTQYF. The chain joins TRBV9 to TRBJ2-3; possibly TRBD2 for D (5 bases). Germline CDR1 SGDLS, CDR2 YYNGEE. The germline V and J ends were trimmed by 4 bases and 4 bases, with 22 bases remaining between them. The CDR3 covers 17 residues.